This T cell receptor (beta chain) was sequenced in a study of blood T cell repertoires in COVID-19. Study information: Acute and convalescent COVID-19 specimens originated in the United States, Italy and Spain. PBMCs, B-cell-depleted T cells, or T cells provided the cDNA or gDNA that made up the material.

The length of the CDR3 is 16 residues. Losses at the gene ends were 0 bases for V and 6 bases for J; bases not matched to a gene: 6. Germline V gene sequence: CDR1 SGHNT, CDR2 YENEEA. Original methodology: Reference gene primers were amplified, and this amplification served to estimate nucleated cell counts. Clones were sequenced by immunoSEQ multiplex PCR, and TCRdb holds only the in-frame ones, with some missing. The V and J calls and the clone size are those of that table, but D and trimming were determined from the DNA. The sample has 250,000 to 350,000 clones, about 88% seen once; the top ten hold about 12%.

The receptor comes from a woman aged 70 to 79 with COVID-19, enrolled during active disease. This chain joins TRBV11-3 and TRBJ2-1; 9 positions match TRBD1. Sequenced sample: peripheral blood. The DNA of the CDR3 is TGTGCCAGCAGCTTAGATTCTGGACAGGGGTTCAATGAGCAGTTCTTC. It translates to CASSLDSGQGFNEQFF.